This T cell receptor (beta chain) comes out of a study of beta chain features in type 1 diabetes. The study's findings and limits: Type 1 diabetes patients had TCRB CDR3s that were shorter (moderately but significantly so) in all four CD4+ subsets.

Since all of the isolated RNA was reverse transcribed, expressed TCRB transcripts were what got sequenced. TCRdb keeps only in-frame clones here, not all; method: immunoSEQ multiplex PCR. The data show approximately 24,000 clones, approximately 53% seen once. J lost 3 bases, V lost 6 bases, and 11 bases had no gene match. The V gene's germline CDR1 is SNHLY and CDR2 FYNNEI. The CDR3 spans 15 residues. There are a few counts of this clone. Antigen specificity is unknown. V gene TRBV2 combines with J gene TRBJ2-7, with 7 bases fitting TRBD2. Input material: stem cell memory CD4+ T cells from blood. The sequence came from a man younger than 40 with type 1 diabetes. The CDR3 is CASSAIGRGNYEQYF. CDR3 in DNA: TGTGCCAGCAGCGCCATAGGGCGGGGGAACTACGAGCAGTACTTC.